The next 27 T cell receptor beta chains were all read from a single sample in a study of molecular identifiers for immune sequencing clone quantification. Each CDR3 protein is one row after TCRdb ran MiXCR on the PCR reads. The sample includes about 640,000 distinct CDR3 sequences, 20% seen only once; the top ten take roughly 0.83%. The sequenced material came from naive CD8+ T cells from blood, with Jurkat cell RNA spiked in. Regarding subset: FACS-sorted CD8+CD4-CCR7+CD45RA+ naive T cells. Every receptor here comes from a human donor in good health. Some libraries in this study had Jurkat cell RNA spiked in.

This clonotype was recorded at least ten times. The V call is TRBV12-3 or TRBV12-4, the J call TRBJ2-7; 10 bases fit TRBD1. This CDR3 has 15 amino acids. V was pared by 6 bases and J by 0 bases, with 5 bases of the junction left unmatched. Written as DNA, the CDR3 is TGTGCCAGCAGCTTGGGACAGGGGCTCTCCTACGAGCAGTACTTC. This gives the protein CASSLGQGLSYEQYF.

Ten or more counts support this clonotype. The chain uses TRBV19 and TRBJ1-1; 8 nucleotides align to TRBD1. Trimming at V came to 5 bases and at J to 0 bases, leaving 8 bases not matched to a gene. The CDR3 is 16 amino acids. The V gene's germline CDR1 is LNHDA and CDR2 SQIVND (reference sequence). CDR3 loop: CASSPRQGLMNTEAFF. CDR3 bases: TGTGCCAGTAGTCCCAGACAGGGGCTCATGAACACTGAAGCTTTCTTT.

About this clonotype: A much larger clone differs from this one at a single base, so this may be a read error. V and J are TRBV3-1 and TRBJ1-3, with D uncertain. This CDR3 region has 15 residues. The germline V gene encodes CDR1 LGHDT and CDR2 YNNKEL (reference sequence). With 4 bases removed from V and 0 bases from J, the gap between germline ends came to 10 bases. The CDR3 DNA reads TGTGCCAGCAGCCGAGGGCGGCTCTCTGGAAACACCATATATTTT. As protein: CASSRGRLSGNTIYF.

This clonotype was detected many times. The rearrangement joins TRBV5-1 to TRBJ2-6; the D gene could be TRBD1 or TRBD2 (5 bases each). CDR1 is SGHRS, CDR2 YFSETQ, per germline. The germline V and J ends were trimmed by 1 base and 0 bases, with 17 bases remaining between them. The CDR3 loop spans 19 amino acids. CDR3 nucleotides: TGCGCCAGCAGCTTGACGGGGCCACCGGGGTCCTCTGGGGCCAACGTCCTGACTTTC. Its translation: CASSLTGPPGSSGANVLTF.

This clonotype was recorded many times. The chain links TRBV13 to TRBJ2-2, with unresolved D. V was clipped by 4 bases and J by 5 bases, with 17 bases between them. The CDR3 contains 16 residues. From germline, CDR1 is PRHDT and CDR2 FYEKMQ (reference sequence). The CDR3 region is CASSSPAGRSTGELFF. Here the CDR3 DNA reads TGTGCCAGCAGCTCCCCCGCAGGACGGTCTACCGGGGAGCTGTTTTTT.

The sample holds many counts of this clonotype. The chain links TRBV27 to TRBJ1-3; D uncertain. With 5 bases removed from V and 2 bases from J, the gap between germline ends came to 4 bases. The germline gives CDR1 MNHEY, CDR2 SMNVEV (reference sequence). The CDR3 runs to 12 residues. The CDR3 DNA reads as TGTGCCAGCAGTGACACTGGAAACACCATATATTTT. It encodes CASSDTGNTIYF.

The chain joins TRBV6-5 to TRBJ2-5, with 10 bases lining up with TRBD1. The length of the CDR3 is 16 residues. Trimming took 2 bases from V and 3 from J; bases not matched to a gene: 6. Germline loops: CDR1 MNHEY, CDR2 SVGAGI. CDR3 nucleotides: TGTGCCAGCAGTTACGAGCTTGGGACAGGGGAAGAGACCCAGTACTTC. It specifies CASSYELGTGEETQYF.

Notes on this clonotype: This may be a read error, as it is one base from a much larger clone. The genes are TRBV19 and TRBJ2-2; D is uncertain. In germline, CDR1 is LNHDA, CDR2 SQIVND (reference sequence). The length of the CDR3 is 16 residues. Trimming pared 3 bases from V and 0 bases from J, leaving 11 bases between. The CDR3 loop reads CASSIYTRSNTGELFF. DNA for the CDR3: TGTGCCAGTAGTATTTATACAAGATCGAACACCGGGGAGCTGTTTTTT.

This clonotype has a count of ten or more. The chain combines TRBV20-1 with TRBJ2-3; 8 positions agree with TRBD2. CDR1 and CDR2 (germline): DFQATT, SNEGSKA (reference sequence). The CDR3 consists of 14 residues. The junction had 6 bases not matched to a gene; V was cut back by 6 bases and J by 1 base. CDR3 amino acids: CSAHGGAGTDTQYF. In DNA, the CDR3 is TGCAGTGCACACGGGGGGGCAGGCACAGATACGCAGTATTTT.

This clonotype was seen repeatedly, ten times or more. The V call is TRBV5-6, the J call TRBJ2-2; D call uncertain. V was trimmed by 2 bases and J by 1 base, leaving 9 bases between them. The CDR3 is 15 residues long. Germline assignment: CDR1 SGHDT and CDR2 YYEEEE. The CDR3 here is CASSLLNGNTGELFF. Here the CDR3 DNA reads TGTGCCAGCAGCTTATTAAACGGGAACACCGGGGAGCTGTTTTTT.

The V gene is TRBV5-1, the J gene TRBJ2-1; the match to TRBD2 covers 13 bases. The CDR3 is 18 amino acids. CDR1 is SGHRS and CDR2 is YFSETQ in the germline V gene. J lost 7 bases, V lost 1 base, and 11 bases had no gene match. This CDR3 reads CASSLLNPGTSGANEQFF. Written as DNA, the CDR3 is TGCGCCAGCAGCTTGCTCAACCCCGGGACTAGCGGGGCAAATGAGCAGTTCTTC. Variable domain in full (rest from reference TRBV5-1 and TRBJ2-1): KAGVTQTPRYLIKTRGQQVTLSCSPISGHRSVSWYQQTPGQGLQFLFEYFSETQRNKGNFPGRFSGRQFSNSRSEMNVSTLELGDSALYLCASSLLNPGTSGANEQFFGPGTRLTVL.

This clonotype was seen a handful of times. This sequence joins TRBV13 and TRBJ2-7, with 11 bases identical to TRBD2. The junction had 10 bases not matched to a gene; V was cut back by 5 bases and J by 4 bases. Germline CDR1 and CDR2: PRHDT and FYEKMQ (reference sequence). This CDR3 comprises 16 residues. Written as DNA, the CDR3 is TGTGCCAGCAGCCCCAGCCCACTAGCGGGGGATTACGAGCAGTACTTC. This codes for CASSPSPLAGDYEQYF.

The table lists this clonotype with many counts. The gene calls are TRBV27 and TRBJ2-5; no definite D call. CDR3 length: 12 residues. V lost 6 bases to trimming and J lost 4 bases, with 9 bases between them. Looked up from germline, CDR1 is MNHEY and CDR2 is SMNVEV (reference sequence). The CDR3 is CASSLSGETQYF. The CDR3 nucleotides read TGTGCCAGCAGCTTGTCCGGAGAGACCCAGTACTTC.

The DNA for the CDR3 is TGTGCCAGCAGCGTAGCTGCGACAGACTATAATTCACCCCTCCACTTT. It is translated as CASSVAATDYNSPLHF. The gene calls are TRBV9 and TRBJ1-6; weak D call: TRBD1 (5 bases). There are 16 residues in the CDR3. Trimming cost V 0 bases and J 3 bases, with 10 bases left between them. The germline V gene has CDR1 SGDLS and CDR2 YYNGEE.

This clonotype has a count of ten or more. The rearrangement uses TRBV27 and TRBJ2-5; 11 positions match TRBD1. Germline V lookup: CDR1 MNHEY, CDR2 SMNVEV (reference sequence). With V trimmed by 2 bases and J by 4 bases, 6 bases remained unmatched. The length of the CDR3 is 16 residues. The CDR3 nucleotides read TGTGCCAGCAGTTTACGTGGACAGGGGGCCCTAGAGACCCAGTACTTC. It translates to CASSLRGQGALETQYF.

This clonotype was recorded a few times. V usage is TRBV4-2 and J usage is TRBJ2-1; no clear D gene. Germline-derived CDR1 and CDR2 are LGHNA and YNFKEQ. Between the trimmed V and J ends, which lost 4 bases and 0 bases, there was a span of 16 bases. The CDR3 is made up of 17 amino acids. The CDR3 here is CASSPGRSRSSYNEQFF. The DNA of the CDR3 is TGTGCCAGCAGCCCAGGTCGCTCGCGGAGCTCCTACAATGAGCAGTTCTTC.

The table lists this clonotype with many counts. The chain recombines TRBV7-9 with TRBJ1-1; 7 bases agree with TRBD1. The CDR3 is made up of 14 amino acids. Germline V gene lookup returns CDR1 SEHNR and CDR2 FQNEAQ (reference sequence). J gave up 5 bases and V 5 bases, and 8 bases lay outside the gene matches. CDR3 region: CASSPDRARTEAFF. The CDR3 DNA reads TGTGCCAGCAGCCCCGACAGGGCGAGGACTGAAGCTTTCTTT.

This clonotype was found many times. The rearrangement links TRBV5-4 to TRBJ1-3; unclear D gene. V gave up 0 bases and J gave up 0 bases, with 10 bases separating them. The CDR3 sequence is 16 residues long. Germline V gives CDR1 SGHNT, CDR2 YYREEE (reference sequence). CDR3: CASSLGVPLSGNTIYF. In DNA form, the CDR3 reads TGTGCCAGCAGCTTGGGGGTACCTCTCTCTGGAAACACCATATATTTT.

A remark on this clonotype: Given a much more abundant clone one base away, this may be a read error. V usage is TRBV5-3 and J usage is TRBJ1-2; possibly TRBD1 for D (5 bases). TRBV5-3 is identified as an open reading frame with a role that is uncertain. The CDR3 contains 15 residues. This CDR3 reads CASSFVVTGSYSYTF. The CDR3 region has the DNA TGTGCCAGCAGCTTTGTAGTAACAGGAAGCTATAGCTACACCTTC.

There are many counts of this clonotype. The genes are TRBV5-6 and TRBJ2-7, with D perhaps matching TRBD1 (6 bases). The CDR3 sequence is 18 residues long. Germline V gene sequence: CDR1 SGHDT, CDR2 YYEEEE. Trimming stripped 3 bases from V and 0 bases from J, with 22 bases between. This chain's CDR3 is CASSSLGLRTVSSYEQYF. The DNA of the CDR3 is TGTGCCAGCAGCTCTTTGGGCTTGAGGACAGTGAGCTCCTACGAGCAGTACTTC.

There are many counts of this clonotype. The chain joins TRBV6-6 to TRBJ1-4; TRBD1 might be the D (6 bases). Trimming cost V 6 bases and J 5 bases, with 13 bases left between them. The CDR3 covers 14 residues. Germline V gene sequence: CDR1 MNHNY, CDR2 SVGAGI (reference sequence). CDR3 sequence reads: CASSEDRTNEKLFF. DNA for the CDR3: TGTGCCAGCAGCGAAGACAGGACGAATGAAAAACTGTTTTTT.

To note about this clonotype: With a much larger clone just one base away, this may be a read error. For the CDR3, the DNA is TGTGCCAGCAGCCAAGAACTAGCGGGGGCCCCGGACCAGTACTTC. Translating gives CASSQELAGAPDQYF. The V gene is TRBV3-1, the J gene TRBJ2-7, with TRBD2 matching 11 bases. The CDR3 runs to 15 residues. Germline-derived CDR1 and CDR2 are LGHDT and YNNKEL (reference sequence). V shed 0 bases and J 10 bases; nucleotides not matched to a gene: 8.

This clonotype was detected a few times. V usage is TRBV19 and J usage is TRBJ2-2; 9 bases match TRBD2. Germline trimming cut 3 bases from V and 3 bases from J; bases unmatched to any gene: 2. Germline-derived CDR1 and CDR2 are LNHDA and SQIVND (reference sequence). This CDR3 comprises 15 residues. The DNA of the CDR3 is TGTGCCAGTAGTATGACTAGCGGATACACCGGGGAGCTGTTTTTT. Its translation is CASSMTSGYTGELFF.

This clonotype was seen many times. V is TRBV19 and J is TRBJ1-1, with a tentative D call TRBD1 (5 bases). The CDR3 is 14 residues long. V shed 3 bases and J shed 1 base, with 9 bases lying between them. The germline CDR1 and CDR2 sequences are LNHDA and SQIVND (reference sequence). CDR3 residues: CASSIWGANTEAFF. As DNA, the CDR3 is TGTGCCAGTAGTATTTGGGGCGCGAACACTGAAGCTTTCTTT.

For this clonotype: It may be a read error: a sequence one base away is much more abundant. This chain connects TRBV6-6 to TRBJ2-7; 9 nucleotides align to TRBD2. The germline V gene encodes CDR1 MNHNY and CDR2 SVGAGI (reference sequence). The CDR3 consists of 15 residues. The CDR3 DNA is TGTGCCAGCAGTTATTATAGCGGGAGAGACTACGGGCAGTACTTC. Encoded protein: CASSYYSGRDYGQYF.

This clonotype was recorded only once. Given a much more abundant clone one base away, this may be a read error. In this CDR3 the conserved last residue, phenylalanine or tryptophan, is missing, so a read error is likely. The V and J genes are TRBV12-3 or TRBV12-4 and TRBJ1-1, with D tentatively TRBD1 (5 bases). V shed 7 bases and J shed 5 bases, with 14 bases lying between them. The CDR3 runs to 13 residues. CDR3: CASMGQGGTEAFV. DNA for the CDR3: TGTGCCAGCATGGGCCAGGGTGGAACTGAAGCTTTCGTT.

This clonotype was observed a handful of times. The chain is built from TRBV10-3 and TRBJ2-3; 8 bases agree with TRBD1. In germline, CDR1 is ENHRY, CDR2 SYGVKD. V dropped 6 bases and J dropped 7; count of bases not matched to a gene: 15. The CDR3 covers 16 residues. The CDR3 DNA follows: TGTGCCATCAGCGAAGGACAGGGTCGAGGGGATTATACGCAGTATTTT. This encodes CAISEGQGRGDYTQYF.